Described below is a single T cell receptor (beta chain) sequence and its context. This clone was counted between two and nine times. Which antigen it targets is not known. No quality values exist for individual bases; no much larger clone is one base distant. The sample originates from a study of blood T cell repertoires in COVID-19 (dated by TCRdb to 2020 to 2021). Concerning the study at large: Collaborator samples came from the United States, Italy and Spain and covered acute and convalescent phases of COVID-19. Where available, HLA class I and class II types were taken from metadata supplied by the sample provider and were not determined by assay-based typing. The prospective study material was composed of cDNA or gDNA derived from T cells, B-cell-depleted T cells, or PBMCs. The dataset comprised deeply sampled blood TCRbeta repertoires from subjects exposed to, actively infected with, or recovered from COVID-19. Samples came from the ongoing ImmuneRACE study (first 160 participants) plus 1,254 subjects from 6 global collaborators. Nearly every sample came with metadata listing a de-identified subject ID, COVID-19 status, age in years and sex. A freely available public database, intended as a resource for researchers studying the immune response to SARS-CoV-2, is where the repertoires were released. Here is what the overall study found, with its caveats: How much clinical and demographic metadata was included differed by source and by participant, and the metadata was provided uncurated.

The CDR3 covers 13 residues, taking in both the cysteine and the phenylalanine. Just CDR3 DNA is preserved here, 39 bases in frame from base 1. CDR1 and CDR2, per the germline V gene (reference sequence), are LNHDA and SQIVND. V and J are truncated by 3 bases and 7 bases respectively, leaving an intervening sequence of 10 bases. The collaborating institutions used their own protocols to collect whole blood in K2EDTA tubes. For TCRbeta analysis, collaborators shipped samples as frozen whole blood, isolated PBMCs, or DNA extracted from either of those sample types. TCRbeta CDR3 regions were amplified from genomic DNA using the immunoSEQ Assay, a bias-controlled multiplex PCR. Per the original workflow: The number of nucleated cells in each sample was estimated from the amplification of reference gene primers within the assay. To quantify the absolute abundance of each unique TCRbeta CDR3 rearrangement, sequence reads were collapsed and filtered. For each sample, productive Simpson clonality was calculated as the square root of Simpson's diversity index across productive rearrangements. TCRdb holds this immuneACCESS table with in-frame rearrangements only. Some clones are missing; in checked studies, unresolved V genes explain under half, and the rest has no known cause. D and trimming come from the DNA, and the V and J calls and clone size come from that table. The sample table shows roughly 190,000 clones, and about 80% are seen once. The biggest ten clones account for approximately 2.4% of the sample.

The rearranged segments are TRBV19 and TRBJ1-5; too little of a D gene remains to name it. This clonotype was obtained from a human donor with acute or convalescent COVID-19. The donor label of this sample is uncertain. The specimen sequenced was peripheral blood. The CDR3 loop reads CASSIRGGQPQHF. The DNA sequence follows: TGTGCCAGTAGTATCCGTGGCGGCCAGCCCCAGCATTTT.